This T cell receptor (beta chain) originates from a study of CD8+ T cells in alopecia areata. As for the study in general: Tofacitinib continued for 6 to 18 months and was then withheld for 6 months.

Investigators sorted PBMCs to obtain both CD4+ and CD8+ T cells. RNA extraction was followed by reverse transcription into cDNA, which acted as the sequencing template. TCRdb keeps only in-frame clones here, not all; method: immunoSEQ multiplex PCR. The repertoire holds around 140,000 clones, with 87% as singletons. Germline V gene data show CDR1 as SGDLS and CDR2 as YYNGEE. This CDR3 comprises 13 residues. Germline trimming cut 7 bases from V and 5 bases from J; bases unmatched to any gene: 8. This chain uses TRBV9 with TRBJ1-1; TRBD1 matches at 7 bases. This TCR was sampled from a human donor with alopecia areata. Sequenced material: CD8+ T cells sorted from blood, taken at week 0. CDR3 DNA sequence: TGTGCCAGCTCCAGGGGGAGAGGGACTGAAGCTTTCTTT. Translated, it gives CASSRGRGTEAFF.